The 24 T cell receptor beta chains in this list originate from one sample, sequenced in a study of beta chain features in type 1 diabetes. The sequenced template was cDNA made from the entire isolated RNA. The data were produced by immunoSEQ multiplex PCR, yet TCRdb's version contains in-frame clones alone and is incomplete. Of roughly 230,000 clones in the sample, 9.6% were seen once. Sequenced: naive CD4+ T cells from blood. The receptors originated from a woman between 18 and 29 years old in good health.

The V call is TRBV11-2, the J call TRBJ1-2, with 10 positions matching TRBD1. J lost 9 bases, V lost 4 bases, and 5 bases had no gene match. The CDR3 sequence is 13 residues long. Germline assignment: CDR1 SGHAT and CDR2 FQNNGV. The CDR3 bases are TGTGCCAGCAGCTCCGGGACAGGGGTTAGCTACACCTTC. Translated, it gives CASSSGTGVSYTF.

In its sample, this clone was seen a few times. Additional DNA sequences in this sample encode the identical CDR3. The rearrangement uses TRBV7-9 and TRBJ1-1; D is perhaps TRBD1 (5 bases). The CDR3 spans 13 residues. Germline V gives CDR1 SEHNR, CDR2 FQNEAQ (reference sequence). V was pared by 3 bases and J by 4 bases, with 9 bases between. The CDR3 here is CASSFGGSTEAFF. CDR3 sequence (DNA): TGTGCCAGCAGCTTTGGGGGGAGCACTGAAGCTTTCTTT. The whole variable domain, remainder taken from reference TRBV7-9 and TRBJ1-1, is DTGVSQNPRHKITKRGQNVTFRCDPISEHNRLYWYRQTLGQGPEFLTYFQNEAQLEKSRLLSDRFSAERPKGSFSTLEIQRTEQGDSAMYLCASSFGGSTEAFFGQGTRLTVV.

This clone appeared a few times. V is TRBV5-4 and J is TRBJ2-1; D not certain. The germline gives CDR1 SGHNT, CDR2 YYREEE (reference sequence). With 0 bases removed from V and 6 bases from J, the gap between germline ends came to 7 bases. This CDR3 comprises 13 residues. For the CDR3, the DNA is TGTGCCAGCAGCTTGGGACTTCTCAATGAGCAGTTCTTC. Protein sequence: CASSLGLLNEQFF.

This clone was picked up a small number of times. The chain couples TRBV4-1 to TRBJ2-1; 9 positions match TRBD1. The V segment lost 2 bases and the J segment 12 bases; nucleotides outside the gene matches: 14. The CDR3 spans 16 residues. Per the germline V gene, CDR1 is MGHRA and CDR2 is YSYEKL. CDR3 sequence (DNA): TGCGCCAGCAGCCAAACACCGGGACAGGGAAATATGCGGCAGTTCTTC. Its translation: CASSQTPGQGNMRQFF.

This chain uses TRBV2 with TRBJ1-5, with D possibly TRBD1 on 5 matching bases. The V gene's germline CDR1 is SNHLY and CDR2 FYNNEI. Deletions cut 2 bases from V and 1 base from J, with 9 bases between. CDR3 size: 15 residues. CDR3 residues: CASSEQGLSNQPQHF. In DNA, the CDR3 is TGTGCCAGCAGTGAACAGGGATTGAGCAATCAGCCCCAGCATTTT.

The rearrangement uses TRBV18 and TRBJ1-2; perhaps TRBD1 as D (5 bases). V was shortened by 3 bases and J by 4 bases, with 15 bases between the two germline ends. Per germline, CDR1 KGHSH and CDR2 LQKENI. The CDR3 is made up of 15 amino acids. CDR3 region: CASSPARASFYGYTF. CDR3 nucleotide sequence: TGTGCCAGCTCACCGGCCAGGGCGTCGTTCTATGGCTACACCTTC.

This clone was seen a few times. V is TRBV19 and J is TRBJ2-7; possible D gene TRBD1, 5 bases. The V end was cut by 4 bases, the J end by 6 bases, with 16 bases between. The CDR3 is made up of 14 amino acids. CDR1 LNHDA and CDR2 SQIVND come from the germline V gene (reference sequence). CDR3: CASSSTPGWGEQYF. As DNA, the CDR3 is TGTGCCAGTAGTAGCACGCCAGGGTGGGGCGAGCAGTACTTC.

The chain is built from TRBV7-9 and TRBJ2-5; weak D call: TRBD1 (5 bases). The end of the DNA aligns better with TRBJ2-7, so the J call may be wrong. Germline V gene sequence: CDR1 SEHNR, CDR2 FQNEAQ (reference sequence). The CDR3 is 15 residues long. CDR3 DNA: TGTGCCAGCAGCTTGAGGCAGGGTAGCTCCTACGAGCAGTACTTC. Its translation is CASSLRQGSSYEQYF.

The V and J genes are TRBV11-2 and TRBJ2-7, with 11 nucleotides matching TRBD2. Losses at the gene ends were 2 bases for V and 0 bases for J; bases not matched to a gene: 0. The CDR3 is 15 amino acids. In germline, CDR1 is SGHAT, CDR2 FQNNGV. CDR3 in amino acids: CASSLTSGSSYEQYF. For the CDR3, the DNA is TGTGCCAGCAGCTTAACTAGCGGGAGCTCCTACGAGCAGTACTTC.

The chain employs TRBV29-1 and TRBJ1-1; possible D gene TRBD1, 6 bases. Germline V gives CDR1 SQVTM, CDR2 ANQGSEA. The V end was cut by 7 bases, the J end by 4 bases, with 16 bases between. CDR3 size: 13 residues. The CDR3 sequence: CSGARDTGTEAFF. The CDR3 DNA is TGCAGCGGGGCCAGGGACACGGGCACTGAAGCTTTCTTT.

This chain uses TRBV6-6 with TRBJ2-5; tentative D call: TRBD1 (6 bases). The CDR3 has 14 residues. The V and J ends lost 9 bases and 0 bases respectively, with 14 bases between them. From germline, CDR1 is MNHNY and CDR2 SVGAGI (reference sequence). CDR3 sequence: CASQQGTYQETQYF. The CDR3 region has the DNA TGTGCCAGTCAACAGGGAACGTACCAAGAGACCCAGTACTTC.

This rearrangement joins TRBV7-8 to TRBJ2-1, with 7 bases matching TRBD2. The ends lost 3 bases at V and 7 bases at J; junction bases unmatched: 15. CDR3 length: 17 amino acids. From germline, CDR1 is SGHVS and CDR2 FQNEAQ. CDR3 sequence reads: CASSFGLVIGVGNEQFF. Here the CDR3 DNA reads TGTGCCAGCAGCTTCGGACTAGTTATCGGGGTAGGTAATGAGCAGTTCTTC.

The V call is TRBV5-1, the J call TRBJ2-7, with a possible D match to TRBD1 (6 bases). The CDR3 is 14 residues long. V lost 4 bases and J 2 bases, leaving 13 bases between the germline ends. Germline CDR1 is SGHRS and CDR2 is YFSETQ. CDR3 region: CASSVATGPYEQYF. CDR3 nucleotide sequence: TGCGCCAGCAGCGTGGCGACAGGACCCTACGAGCAGTACTTC.

This clone has a handful of counts. The chain recombines TRBV5-6 with TRBJ1-1, with unresolved D. Germline V gene lookup returns CDR1 SGHDT and CDR2 YYEEEE. The CDR3 loop spans 16 amino acids. Trimming shortened V by 5 bases and J by 1 base, and 18 bases separated the two germline ends. The CDR3 spells CASSQYPDSRNTEAFF. In nucleotides, the CDR3 is TGTGCCAGCAGTCAATACCCGGACTCCAGGAACACTGAAGCTTTCTTT.

This rearrangement joins TRBV6-5 to TRBJ2-2, with 10 bases identical to TRBD2. Germline V gene sequence: CDR1 MNHEY, CDR2 SVGAGI. The CDR3 is 14 amino acids. J was trimmed by 6 bases and V by 7 bases; bases with no gene match: 5. In DNA, the CDR3 is TGTGCCAGCAAAACCCTAGCGGGAGCCGGGGAGCTGTTTTTT. The encoded protein is CASKTLAGAGELFF.

V usage is TRBV14 and J usage is TRBJ2-2; TRBD1 might be the D (5 bases). Germline V gene sequence: CDR1 SGHDN, CDR2 FVKESK. V was clipped by 3 bases and J by 6 bases, with 8 bases between them. There are 13 residues in the CDR3. Here the CDR3 reads CASSQVRAGELFF. For the CDR3, the DNA is TGTGCCAGCAGCCAGGTCAGGGCCGGGGAGCTGTTTTTT. The full variable domain, its missing parts supplied by reference TRBV14 and TRBJ2-2, is EAGVTQFPSHSVIEKGQTVTLRCDPISGHDNLYWYRRVMGKEIKFLLHFVKESKQDESGMPNNRFLAERTGGTYSTLKVQPAELEDSGVYFCASSQVRAGELFFGEGSRLTVL.

The V gene is TRBV5-6, the J gene TRBJ1-2; 9 bases are a match to TRBD1. V lost 4 bases, J lost 5 bases, and 9 bases stayed unmatched. Germline CDR1 reads SGHDT; CDR2 reads YYEEEE. The CDR3 runs 15 residues. The chain's CDR3 is CASSPPGTGRYGYTF. The CDR3, as DNA: TGTGCCAGCAGCCCCCCCGGGACAGGGCGGTATGGCTACACCTTC.

This clone was seen only a few times. V gene TRBV7-9 combines with J gene TRBJ1-5; D gene unclear. Germline V lookup: CDR1 SEHNR, CDR2 FQNEAQ (reference sequence). The CDR3 contains 18 residues. The V end lost 8 bases, the J end lost 2 bases, and 25 bases lay between the germline ends. The CDR3 DNA follows: TGTGCCAGCCGGTCCGGGATTTCTGGGCCTGGTGGCAATCAGCCCCAGCATTTT. This codes for CASRSGISGPGGNQPQHF.

The J gene is TRBJ2-4, the V gene TRBV5-4; the match to TRBD2 covers 8 bases. Trimming removed 2 bases from V and 1 base from J; junction bases left unmatched: 11. CDR1 and CDR2 (germline): SGHNT, YYREEE (reference sequence). The CDR3 is 18 residues long. DNA for the CDR3: TGTGCCAGCAGCTTCTCCCCCCGGCGGGGGGTGGCCAAAAACATTCAGTACTTC. This gives the protein CASSFSPRRGVAKNIQYF.

The V and J genes are TRBV5-1 and TRBJ2-5; D is perhaps TRBD1 (6 bases). Trimming took off 4 bases at V and 2 bases at J, with 9 bases between the two ends. Per germline, CDR1 SGHRS and CDR2 YFSETQ. The CDR3 spans 13 residues. As DNA, the CDR3 is TGCGCCAGCAGCCAGGACAGACAAGAGACCCAGTACTTC. This encodes CASSQDRQETQYF.

The chain employs TRBV6-6 and TRBJ1-5; D is perhaps TRBD1 (6 bases). This CDR3 is 15 amino acids long. The V and J ends lost 6 bases and 7 bases respectively, with 19 bases between them. Germline V gives CDR1 MNHNY, CDR2 SVGAGI (reference sequence). Here the CDR3 DNA reads TGTGCCAGCAGCCCCGGGGGGGGCCTAGGGCAGCCCCAGCATTTT. Residues: CASSPGGGLGQPQHF.

There are a few counts of this clone. The chain couples TRBV11-2 to TRBJ2-1; 7 bases are shared with TRBD2. Germline CDR1 SGHAT, CDR2 FQNNGV. The CDR3 is made up of 15 amino acids. The ends lost 3 bases at V and 10 bases at J; junction bases unmatched: 12. The CDR3 sequence: CASSLAGLGNVEQFF. CDR3 DNA sequence: TGTGCCAGCAGCTTGGCAGGACTAGGCAATGTCGAGCAGTTCTTC.

In this sample, this clone turned up many times. The chain carries TRBV9 and TRBJ1-1; D is unresolved. The germline V and J ends were trimmed by 0 bases and 5 bases, with 8 bases remaining between them. This CDR3 spans 13 amino acids. Per germline, CDR1 SGDLS and CDR2 YYNGEE. The CDR3 sequence is CASSVERGTEAFF. In nucleotides, the CDR3 is TGTGCCAGCAGCGTAGAGAGAGGGACTGAAGCTTTCTTT.

A few counts support this clone. The CDR3 DNA is TGTGCCAGCAGCTTAGTCGGACATGACAGGGGATACGAGCAGTACTTC. Protein: CASSLVGHDRGYEQYF. The gene calls are TRBV7-8 and TRBJ2-7; 8 nucleotides line up with TRBD1. The V gene end was trimmed by 1 base and the J gene end by 4 bases; junction bases not matched to a gene: 9. This CDR3 comprises 16 residues. Germline values: CDR1 SGHVS, CDR2 FQNEAQ.